This is a list of T cell receptor beta chains from one sample in a study of cytomegalovirus exposure and HLA in healthy donors. Sequencing was performed with immunoSEQ multiplex PCR; in TCRdb, only in-frame clones are kept and a portion is missing. The sample shows approximately 190,000 clones, 75% to 90% of them seen only once. The sequenced material came from PBMCs. Receptors were obtained from a man in his forties or fifties in good health and CMV-seropositive. The CDR3 runs from the conserved cysteine through the conserved F or W. D genes are given only for firm matches. Some rows mark clone size as missing; the rest say once, few, many or name a class of expanded clone.

v_gene	abundance	j_gene	d_gene	CDR3aa	CDR3nt
TRBV19	-	TRBJ1-3	-	CASSKWSTSGNTIYF	TGTGCCAGTAGTAAGTGGAGCACCTCTGGAAACACCATATATTTT
TRBV6-1	-	TRBJ2-4	TRBD2	CASGGGNIQYF	TGTGCCAGCGGGGGGGGAAACATTCAGTACTTC
TRBV6-6	-	TRBJ2-2	-	CASRAGSNGELFF	TGTGCCAGTCGAGCCGGGAGTAACGGGGAGCTGTTTTTT
TRBV7-9	few	TRBJ1-4	-	CSTTDTPEKLFF	TGTTCCACCACGGACACTCCGGAAAAACTGTTTTTT
TRBV4-1	-	TRBJ1-5	TRBD1	CASSQEGTGTYQPQHF	TGCGCCAGCAGCCAAGAAGGGACAGGGACCTATCAGCCCCAGCATTTT
TRBV11-2	-	TRBJ1-2	-	CASSLGWGADYGYTF	TGTGCCAGCAGCTTAGGCTGGGGCGCGGACTATGGCTACACCTTC
TRBV29-1	-	TRBJ1-4	TRBD1	CSVTGGANEKLFF	TGCAGCGTGACAGGGGGAGCTAATGAAAAACTGTTTTTT
TRBV19	-	TRBJ2-2	-	CASSIRDGELFF	TGTGCCAGTAGTATACGGGACGGGGAGCTGTTTTTT
TRBV5-3	-	TRBJ1-2	-	CARSLTFTPDYGYTF	TGTGCCAGAAGCTTGACCTTTACCCCGGACTATGGCTACACCTTC
TRBV4-1	-	TRBJ1-2	TRBD1	CASSQETGSVGYTF	TGCGCCAGCAGCCAAGAGACAGGGAGTGTCGGCTACACCTTC
TRBV6-1	few	TRBJ1-5	TRBD1	CASSEQPTGSNQPQHF	TGTGCCAGCAGTGAACAACCGACAGGGAGCAATCAGCCCCAGCATTTT
TRBV4-3	-	TRBJ2-5	TRBD2	CASSQDRLSGRETQYF	TGCGCCAGCAGCCAAGATCGCCTCAGCGGGAGGGAGACCCAGTACTTC
TRBV5-4	-	TRBJ2-3	-	CASSLMDSITDTQYF	TGTGCCAGCAGCTTGATGGACAGTATTACAGATACGCAGTATTTT
TRBV27	-	TRBJ2-7	TRBD1	CASSLRGPNEQYF	TGTGCCAGCAGTTTAAGGGGGCCTAACGAGCAGTACTTC
TRBV27	-	TRBJ2-5	TRBD2	CASSFQSPGTSGGARETQYF	TGTGCCAGCAGTTTCCAGTCCCCCGGGACTAGCGGGGGGGCCAGGGAGACCCAGTACTTC
TRBV2	-	TRBJ2-7	TRBD2	CASSAVVAGGSYEQYF	TGTGCCAGCAGTGCTGTGGTAGCGGGCGGTTCCTACGAGCAGTACTTC
TRBV19	-	TRBJ2-7	-	CASSPRQSYEQYF	TGTGCCAGTAGTCCCCGACAGTCCTACGAGCAGTACTTC
TRBV5-1	few	TRBJ1-1	-	CASSFGQGTTEAFF	TGCGCCAGCAGCTTCGGCCAGGGTACGACTGAAGCTTTCTTT
TRBV6-5	-	TRBJ2-7	TRBD1	CASSAQGAQYVEQYF	TGTGCCAGCAGTGCACAGGGGGCTCAATATGTCGAGCAGTACTTC
TRBV5-1	-	TRBJ2-7	-	CASSFGHPNYEQYF	TGCGCCAGCAGCTTTGGACACCCCAACTACGAGCAGTACTTC
TRBV5-4	once	TRBJ2-5	TRBD2	CASSTGLAGQETQYF	TGTGCCAGCAGCACCGGACTAGCGGGACAAGAGACCCAGTACTTC
TRBV6-5	-	TRBJ1-5	-	CASKAQGGNQPQHF	TGTGCCAGCAAAGCACAGGGCGGCAATCAGCCCCAGCATTTT
TRBV5-5	-	TRBJ1-1	TRBD1	CASSLAPGQGARNTEAFF	TGTGCCAGCAGCTTGGCCCCGGGACAGGGGGCCAGGAACACTGAAGCTTTCTTT
TRBV4-3	-	TRBJ2-2	TRBD1	CASSPGQENTGELFF	TGCGCCAGCAGCCCGGGACAGGAGAACACCGGGGAGCTGTTTTTT
TRBV5-6	few	TRBJ2-3	TRBD2	CASSPGLAGITDTQYF	TGTGCCAGCAGCCCGGGACTAGCGGGAATCACAGATACGCAGTATTTT
TRBV18	few	TRBJ1-1	TRBD1	CASSQDRGWNTEAFF	TGTGCCAGCTCACAAGACAGGGGATGGAACACTGAAGCTTTCTTT
TRBV6-1	-	TRBJ2-1	-	CASAHPSNEQFF	TGTGCCAGTGCTCACCCCAGCAATGAGCAGTTCTTC
TRBV4-1	-	TRBJ2-6	-	CATSRAGANVLTF	TGCGCCACCTCCAGGGCTGGGGCCAACGTCCTGACTTTC
TRBV11-1	-	TRBJ2-3	-	CASSPRGAAYTDTQYF	TGTGCCAGCAGCCCTCGCGGAGCGGCATACACAGATACGCAGTATTTT
TRBV28	-	TRBJ2-7	TRBD1	CATSRTRGTGTSNEQYF	TGTGCCACCTCCCGGACTAGGGGGACAGGGACTTCTAACGAGCAGTACTTC
TRBV10-3	-	TRBJ1-2	TRBD1	CAISGGTASNYGYTF	TGTGCCATCAGTGGAGGGACAGCGTCTAACTATGGCTACACCTTC
TRBV19	-	TRBJ1-5	-	CASSTRVYSNQPQHF	TGTGCCAGTAGTACCCGGGTCTATAGCAATCAGCCCCAGCATTTT
TRBV6-5	-	TRBJ1-1	TRBD1	CASSGQGSRTEAFF	TGTGCCAGCAGTGGACAGGGTTCCCGCACTGAAGCTTTCTTT
TRBV5-6	-	TRBJ2-3	-	CASAGTGTDTQYF	TGTGCCAGCGCCGGGACTGGAACAGATACGCAGTATTTT
TRBV14	-	TRBJ1-5	-	CASSTLSEPQHF	TGTGCCAGCAGCACACTATCCGAGCCCCAGCATTTT
TRBV19	-	TRBJ1-2	TRBD1	CASSMEGTGASGYTF	TGTGCCAGTAGTATGGAGGGGACAGGGGCTTCCGGCTACACCTTC
TRBV27	few	TRBJ2-7	TRBD2	CASKGRGGRGGQYF	TGTGCCAGCAAAGGTCGGGGGGGAAGGGGCGGGCAGTACTTC
TRBV7-2	once	TRBJ2-3	-	CASSFLRVSIDTQYF	TGTGCCAGCAGCTTCCTTCGGGTGTCCATAGATACGCAGTATTTT
TRBV7-2	few	TRBJ2-2	-	CASRDTGTGELFF	TGTGCCAGCAGGGATACAGGAACCGGGGAGCTGTTTTTT
TRBV6-1	-	TRBJ1-4	-	CASRTQQRNEKLFF	TGTGCCAGCAGAACACAGCAACGAAATGAAAAACTGTTTTTT